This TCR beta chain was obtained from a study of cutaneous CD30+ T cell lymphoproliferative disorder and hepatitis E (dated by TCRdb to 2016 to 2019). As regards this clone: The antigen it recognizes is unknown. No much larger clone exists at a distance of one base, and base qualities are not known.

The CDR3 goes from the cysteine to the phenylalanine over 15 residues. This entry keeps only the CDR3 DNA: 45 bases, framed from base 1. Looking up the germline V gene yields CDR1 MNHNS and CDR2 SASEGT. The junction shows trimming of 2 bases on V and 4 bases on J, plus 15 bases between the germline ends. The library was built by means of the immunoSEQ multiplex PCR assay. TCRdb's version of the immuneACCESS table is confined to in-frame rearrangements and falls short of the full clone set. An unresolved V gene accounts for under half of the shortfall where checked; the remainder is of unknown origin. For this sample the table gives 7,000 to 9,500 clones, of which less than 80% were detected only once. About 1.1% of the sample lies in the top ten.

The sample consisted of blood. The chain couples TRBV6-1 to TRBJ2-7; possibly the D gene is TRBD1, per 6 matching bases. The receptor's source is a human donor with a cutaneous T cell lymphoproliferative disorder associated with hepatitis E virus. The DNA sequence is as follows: TGTGCCAGCAGTGAATGGGCAGGGGTGATATACGAGCAGTACTTC. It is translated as CASSEWAGVIYEQYF.